A selection of T cell receptor beta chains follows, all from one sample in a study of immune evolution from preneoplasia to lung adenocarcinoma. TCRdb's copy holds only in-frame clones and misses some; the assay was immunoSEQ multiplex PCR. The sample includes some 5,100 clones, just over 75% of them seen just once. Sequencing was carried out using FFPE minimally invasive lung adenocarcinoma tissue. These receptors all come from a person aged 60 to 80 with lung adenocarcinoma. Each CDR3 is given with its conserved first and last residue. D genes are given only for firm matches. The size entry is marked missing in some rows and otherwise reads once, few, many or a size class.

CDR3 DNA	CDR3 protein	CDR3 length	D gene	clone size	V gene	J gene
TGTGCCAGCAGCCCCGGCGGTAGGCGGTACACCGGGGAGCTGTTTTTT	CASSPGGRRYTGELFF	16	.	.	TRBV5-4	TRBJ2-2
TGCAGCGCGGGGACTAGCGGGAGCCTGGGGTTCTTC	CSAGTSGSLGFF	12	TRBD2	.	TRBV29-1	TRBJ2-1
TGTGCCTGGAGTGTACGTAGGCGGGAGGGTTTGGGTACGCAGTATTTT	CAWSVRRREGLGTQYF	16	TRBD2	.	TRBV30	TRBJ2-3
TGTGTCAGTAGTTCTAGCGGGAGGGCCGGAGATACGCAGTATTTT	CVSSSSGRAGDTQYF	15	TRBD2	.	TRBV19	TRBJ2-3
TGCAGCGTTGAATCGACTCAGGGAGCCACTGAAGCTTTCTTT	CSVESTQGATEAFF	14	.	.	TRBV29-1	TRBJ1-1
TGCGCCAGCAGCCTAGCCGGGATCGGCTACAATGAGCAGTTCTTC	CASSLAGIGYNEQFF	15	.	.	TRBV10-1	TRBJ2-1
TGTGCCAGCAGTGAAAGGTTCGCGGGGGCCTACAATGAGCAGTTCTTC	CASSERFAGAYNEQFF	16	TRBD2	.	TRBV2	TRBJ2-1
TGTGCCAGCAGTGGGGGTAGTAGCACAGATACGCAGTATTTT	CASSGGSSTDTQYF	14	.	few	TRBV28	TRBJ2-3
TGTGCCAGCAGTGACGACAGTCAGACCCAGTACTTC	CASSDDSQTQYF	12	.	.	TRBV2	TRBJ2-5
TGTGCCAGCAGCCTAGCGGGGGTTAACAATGAGCAGTTCTTC	CASSLAGVNNEQFF	14	TRBD2	.	TRBV9	TRBJ2-1
TGTGCCAGCAGTTTAAGGATTGCGGGAATCTACAATGAGCAGTTCTTC	CASSLRIAGIYNEQFF	16	.	.	TRBV28	TRBJ2-1
TGTGCCAGCAGCGTTCACAATGAGCAGTTCTTC	CASSVHNEQFF	11	.	.	TRBV11-2	TRBJ2-1
TGTGCCAGCAGCTTATGGATAGCGGGAGTTCAGGTCTTC	CASSLWIAGVQVF	13	TRBD2	.	TRBV11-2	TRBJ2-1
TGCGCCAGCAGCTTGGAAGTGGGAGGAAACACCATATATTTT	CASSLEVGGNTIYF	14	.	.	TRBV5-1	TRBJ1-3
TGCAGTGTAGTTCGGGTCGCTGAAGCTTTCTTT	CSVVRVAEAFF	11	.	.	TRBV20-1	TRBJ1-1
TGTGCCAGCAGCCCGGGACCACACCAAGAGACCCAGTACTTC	CASSPGPHQETQYF	14	.	.	TRBV9	TRBJ2-5
TGTGCCAGCAGTTATACAGGAAGCTCCTACAATGAGCAGTTCTTC	CASSYTGSSYNEQFF	15	.	.	TRBV6-5	TRBJ2-1
TGTGCCAGCAGGGGGTCGGTCTACGAGCAGTACTTC	CASRGSVYEQYF	12	.	.	TRBV5-8	TRBJ2-7
TGTGCCTGGACCCTGGCAGGGGAAAATTCACCCCTCCACTTT	CAWTLAGENSPLHF	14	.	.	TRBV30	TRBJ1-6
TGTGCCAGCAGCGCTCGACAGAACACTGAAGCTTTCTTT	CASSARQNTEAFF	13	.	few	TRBV9	TRBJ1-1
TGTGCCAGCTCACCCCGACAGGGAAACACCGGGGAGCTGTTTTTT	CASSPRQGNTGELFF	15	TRBD1	once	TRBV18	TRBJ2-2
TGTGCCAGCAGCGTAGCTCTAGGACAGGCCCTGGGAGATACGCAGTATTTT	CASSVALGQALGDTQYF	17	TRBD1	.	TRBV9	TRBJ2-3
TGTGCCAGCAGGCGGGACTTCGGCACAGATACGCAGTATTTT	CASRRDFGTDTQYF	14	.	.	TRBV6-6	TRBJ2-3
TGCGCCAGCACCCGAAGGGGGCACGGGGAGCAGTACTTC	CASTRRGHGEQYF	13	TRBD1	.	TRBV23-1	TRBJ2-7
TGTGCCAGCTCACCTGGTATGGGGTACAATGAGCAGTTCTTC	CASSPGMGYNEQFF	14	.	.	TRBV18	TRBJ2-1
TGCGCCAGCAGTGAGTCGAGTGGGGTCGAGACTGAAGCTTTCTTT	CASSESSGVETEAFF	15	.	.	TRBV10-1	TRBJ1-1
TGTGCCAGCAGCTCCCCGGGACTCTCGCGGGAGCAGTTCTTC	CASSSPGLSREQFF	14	.	few	TRBV7-9	TRBJ2-1
TGTGCCAGCAGCTCGGGACTAGCGGGAGACCAAGAGACCCAGTACTTC	CASSSGLAGDQETQYF	16	TRBD2	.	TRBV7-3	TRBJ2-5
TGTGCCAGCAGTTTAACGACGGGACTAAGCACAGATACGCAGTATTTT	CASSLTTGLSTDTQYF	16	TRBD2	.	TRBV27	TRBJ2-3
TGTGCCAGCAGCTTAGGCATGTTGAGGGAAGGGCAGCCCCAGCATTTT	CASSLGMLREGQPQHF	16	.	few	TRBV7-8	TRBJ1-5
TGTGCCTGGAGTAGGGACAGCGGATGGGGAAACACCATATATTTT	CAWSRDSGWGNTIYF	15	TRBD1	few	TRBV30	TRBJ1-3
TGTGCCAGCAGCTTAGACGGGACTTCTAACGACGAGCAGTACTTC	CASSLDGTSNDEQYF	15	.	.	TRBV11-2	TRBJ2-7
TGCGCCAGCAGCTCGGGCGGAGGGACAGGCTATGGCTACACCTTC	CASSSGGGTGYGYTF	15	TRBD1	.	TRBV5-1	TRBJ1-2
TGTGCCAGCAGTGAAAAGGGCGGGACCTCCAATCAGCCCCAGCATTTT	CASSEKGGTSNQPQHF	16	.	.	TRBV6-1	TRBJ1-5
TGCAGCGTCCTACCGAGGGGGACTAATGAAAAACTGTTTTTT	CSVLPRGTNEKLFF	14	.	once	TRBV29-1	TRBJ1-4
TGTGCCAGCAGCTTGGACCCTTTGGGGGAGACCCAGTACTTC	CASSLDPLGETQYF	14	.	.	TRBV5-5	TRBJ2-5
TGTGCCAGTAGTATAGGGCGTCAAGAGACCCAGTACTTC	CASSIGRQETQYF	13	.	.	TRBV19	TRBJ2-5
TGTGCCAGCAGGGGACAGGGCGGGACTGAAGCTTTCTTT	CASRGQGGTEAFF	13	TRBD1	.	TRBV19	TRBJ1-1
TGCGCCAGCAGCCGGGACGTCGTTGAGCAGTACTTC	CASSRDVVEQYF	12	.	.	TRBV5-1	TRBJ2-7
TGTGCCAGTAGTACCGCGGGAGGGGAAGAGCAGTACTTC	CASSTAGGEEQYF	13	TRBD2	.	TRBV19	TRBJ2-7
TGTGCCTGGACGACTAGCGGGAGGGTGACCGGGGAGCTGTTTTTT	CAWTTSGRVTGELFF	15	TRBD2	.	TRBV30	TRBJ2-2
TGTGCCAGTAGTATAAAGGCCATGAACACTGAAGCTTTCTTT	CASSIKAMNTEAFF	14	.	once	TRBV19	TRBJ1-1
TGTGCCAGCATCGGCCCCTCCTACAATGAGCAGTTCTTC	CASIGPSYNEQFF	13	.	.	TRBV7-2	TRBJ2-1
TGTGCCAGCAGTGACTATTCGGGACAGGGGATCGGTGAGCAGTTCTTC	CASSDYSGQGIGEQFF	16	TRBD1	.	TRBV6-4	TRBJ2-1
TGTGCCAGCGGTTTGGGGGTAGACAAACTCTATGGCTACACCTTC	CASGLGVDKLYGYTF	15	.	.	TRBV2	TRBJ1-2
TGTGCCAGCAGTGTTACGGGGATGAACACTGAAGCTTTCTTT	CASSVTGMNTEAFF	14	.	few	TRBV6-4	TRBJ1-1
TGTGCCAGCAGCTTAGACGGACAGAATTACAATGAGCAGTTCTTC	CASSLDGQNYNEQFF	15	.	.	TRBV7-2	TRBJ2-1
TGTGCCAGCAGCGGCTTCAGGGGGGGTGAGCAGTTCTTC	CASSGFRGGEQFF	13	.	.	TRBV7-2	TRBJ2-1
TGTGCCAGCAGTTCCCAGGGGAGAGGATCCTACAATGAGCAGTTCTTC	CASSSQGRGSYNEQFF	16	.	.	TRBV27	TRBJ2-1
TGTGCCAGCAGCGTAGAGGTAGGGGGGACAGGGCGCGAGCAGTACTTC	CASSVEVGGTGREQYF	16	TRBD1	few	TRBV9	TRBJ2-7
TGTGCCAGCAGTGTCCCAGGGATAGAAGGCTACACCTTC	CASSVPGIEGYTF	13	.	.	TRBV25-1	TRBJ1-2